The 17 T cell receptor beta chains below all came from one sample that was sequenced in a study of metastatic and nonmetastatic thyroid tumors. No treatment had been given to any patient before thyroid surgery. MiXCR re-clonotyped the PCR reads for TCRdb. The sample comprises 29,000 or so clones, 4% of which are singletons, and 21% rests with the top ten. The sequenced sample was blood. The receptor set was obtained from a female donor with papillary thyroid cancer or a benign thyroid nodule (not recorded which). Some clones in this sample may be carry-over from other donors' samples.

This clone has only a few counts. This chain joins TRBV19 and TRBJ1-3; D is unclear. The germline V gene has CDR1 LNHDA and CDR2 SQIVND (reference sequence). V lost 6 bases and J lost 0, with 9 bases in between. The CDR3 runs 14 residues. In nucleotides, the CDR3 is TGTGCCAGTAGAGGTCAGAACTCTGGAAACACCATATATTTT. Protein product: CASRGQNSGNTIYF. The whole variable domain, remainder taken from reference TRBV19 and TRBJ1-3, is DGGITQSPKYLFRKEGQNVTLSCEQNLNHDAMYWYRQDPGQGLRLIYYSQIVNDFQKGDIAEGYSVSREKKESFPLTVTSAQKNPTAFYLCASRGQNSGNTIYFGEGSWLTVV.

Here the CDR3 reads CALLYRGHEQYF. The CDR3 DNA is TGTGCGCTACTCTACAGGGGGCACGAGCAGTACTTC. The V and J genes are TRBV30 and TRBJ2-7; 9 positions match TRBD1. Germline CDR1 GTSNPN, CDR2 SVGIG (reference sequence). This CDR3 comprises 12 residues.

Written as DNA, the CDR3 is TGTGCCAGCAGCCCCGGGACTAGCGGGCCATACACCGGGGAGCTGTTTTTT. The encoded protein is CASSPGTSGPYTGELFF. This rearrangement joins TRBV6-2 or TRBV6-3 to TRBJ2-2; 12 nucleotides align to TRBD2. The CDR3 is made up of 17 amino acids. V trimming: 6 bases; J trimming: 3 bases; junction bases outside the gene matches: 8. The germline V gene encodes CDR1 MNHEY and CDR2 SVGEGT.

The chain carries TRBV7-9 and TRBJ2-1; no firm D call. This CDR3 comprises 14 residues. Trimming removed 4 bases at V and 3 bases at J, with 10 bases between. The germline V gene encodes CDR1 SEHNR and CDR2 FQNEAQ (reference sequence). The CDR3 region is CASSSSMGYNEQFF. The CDR3 region has the DNA TGTGCCAGCAGCTCTTCTATGGGCTACAATGAGCAGTTCTTC.

In its sample, this clone was seen many times. The J gene is TRBJ2-3, the V gene TRBV7-9; 10 bases are a match to TRBD2. The germline gives CDR1 SEHNR, CDR2 FQNEAQ (reference sequence). Losses at the gene ends were 4 bases for V and 2 bases for J; bases not matched to a gene: 6. The CDR3 has 16 amino acids. The CDR3 DNA reads TGTGCCAGCAGCTACTTAGCGGGAGGCAACACAGATACGCAGTATTTT. Amino acids: CASSYLAGGNTDTQYF. Together with reference TRBV7-9 and TRBJ2-3, the CDR3 gives the full variable domain: DTGVSQNPRHKITKRGQNVTFRCDPISEHNRLYWYRQTLGQGPEFLTYFQNEAQLEKSRLLSDRFSAERPKGSFSTLEIQRTEQGDSAMYLCASSYLAGGNTDTQYFGPGTRLTVL.

This clone has a count of ten or more. V gene TRBV18 combines with J gene TRBJ1-6; no firm D call. The germline CDR1 and CDR2 sequences are KGHSH and LQKENI. The CDR3 runs 15 residues. Trimming took 3 bases from V and 7 from J, leaving 13 bases between them. DNA of the CDR3: TGTGCCAGCTCACCCATAGACGCCAAGAATTCACCCCTCCACTTT. Amino acids: CASSPIDAKNSPLHF. Combining the CDR3 with reference TRBV18 and TRBJ1-6 gives the whole variable domain NAGVMQNPRHLVRRRGQEARLRCSPMKGHSHVYWYRQLPEEGLKFMVYLQKENIIDESGMPKERFSAEFPKEGPSILRIQQVVRGDSAAYFCASSPIDAKNSPLHFGNGTRLTVT.

This clone appeared many times. This chain connects TRBV2 to TRBJ1-5, with 7 bases fitting TRBD1. The CDR3 totals 14 residues. Germline V gene sequence: CDR1 SNHLY, CDR2 FYNNEI. The V and J ends lost 6 bases and 3 bases, in that order; junction bases with no gene match: 5. The chain's CDR3 is CASSGTAFNQPQHF. CDR3 sequence (DNA): TGTGCCAGCAGCGGGACAGCATTCAATCAGCCCCAGCATTTT.

V gene TRBV28 combines with J gene TRBJ2-2; 9 nucleotides match TRBD2. The CDR3 spans 15 residues. From germline, CDR1 is MDHEN and CDR2 SYDVKM. V shed 3 bases, J shed 1 base, and the junction held 0 bases outside the gene matches. CDR3 residues: CASSFSGRNTGELFF. The CDR3 DNA sequence: TGTGCCAGCAGTTTTAGCGGGAGGAACACCGGGGAGCTGTTTTTT.

Points on this clone: The conserved closing phenylalanine or tryptophan is absent in this CDR3, likely reflecting a read error. V gene TRBV27 combines with J gene TRBJ2-7, with 9 bases matching TRBD2. V shed 5 bases, J shed 7 bases, and the junction held 12 bases outside the gene matches. The V gene's germline CDR1 is MNHEY and CDR2 SMNVEV (reference sequence). The CDR3 covers 15 residues. CDR3 coding DNA: TGTGCCAGCAGTCCAGTAGCGGGAGAACCCTCGGAGCAGTACTTA. Translating it yields CASSPVAGEPSEQYL.

This clone was seen a single time. Other DNA sequences in this specimen translate into the identical CDR3. The V and J genes are TRBV29-1 and TRBJ2-1; 7 bases fit TRBD2. V lost 8 bases and J lost 9; bases outside the gene matches: 16. The germline CDR1 and CDR2 sequences are SQVTM and ANQGSEA. The length of the CDR3 is 14 residues. The CDR3 sequence: CSLTGTILRSEQFF. The CDR3 bases are TGCAGCCTAACTGGGACTATCCTTCGCAGTGAGCAGTTCTTC.

This clone was recorded many times. V and J are TRBV27 and TRBJ2-7; perhaps TRBD2 as D (5 bases). This CDR3 has 14 amino acids. In germline, CDR1 is MNHEY, CDR2 SMNVEV (reference sequence). V lost 2 bases and J lost 5, with 13 bases in between. The CDR3 sequence: CASSLRGLVHEQYF. For the CDR3, the DNA is TGTGCCAGCAGTTTACGAGGGCTCGTCCACGAGCAGTACTTC.

V usage is TRBV6-2 or TRBV6-3 and J usage is TRBJ1-2; D is perhaps TRBD1 (5 bases). Trimming took 6 bases from V and 4 from J, leaving 21 bases between them. The germline V gene encodes CDR1 MNHEY and CDR2 SVGEGT. The CDR3 spans 16 residues. The CDR3 spells CASSLQTWAGSYGYTF. In DNA, the CDR3 is TGTGCCAGCAGCCTTCAGACGTGGGCAGGGTCCTATGGCTACACCTTC.

The chain joins TRBV6-9 to TRBJ1-6; 9 bases line up with TRBD1. The CDR3 sequence is 16 residues long. Germline lookup yields CDR1 MNHGY and CDR2 SVAAGI. V lost 4 bases and J lost 10; bases outside the gene matches: 11. CDR3 sequence reads: CASSLTQGAGNSPLHF. DNA of the CDR3: TGTGCCAGCAGTTTAACACAGGGGGCGGGAAACTCACCCCTCCACTTT.

This clone was recorded at least ten times. V and J are TRBV6-1 and TRBJ1-4, with D possibly being TRBD1 (6 bases). The CDR3 consists of 13 residues. Germline CDR1 is MNHNS and CDR2 is SASEGT. V was clipped by 6 bases and J by 8 bases, with 13 bases between them. The CDR3 is CASRSGVREKLFF. The CDR3 DNA follows: TGTGCCAGCAGATCAGGGGTAAGGGAAAAACTGTTTTTT.

This clone was recorded many times. V usage is TRBV11-2 and J usage is TRBJ2-2; 7 nucleotides agree with TRBD1. CDR1 and CDR2 (germline): SGHAT, FQNNGV. The CDR3 has 14 amino acids. V lost 5 bases to trimming and J lost 1 base; unmatched junction nucleotides: 1. The CDR3 protein is CASSRGRNTGELFF. DNA for the CDR3: TGTGCCAGCAGCAGGGGGCGGAACACCGGGGAGCTGTTTTTT.

In its sample, this clone was seen a few times. The junction shows a germline mismatch at one end, possibly a read error. Other DNA sequences of this sample code for an identical CDR3. The rearrangement uses TRBV7-8 and TRBJ2-1; a possible D gene is TRBD2 (6 bases). The CDR3 contains 14 residues. Per the germline V gene, CDR1 is SGHVS and CDR2 is FQNEAQ. CDR3: CASSIRDSDNEQFF. The CDR3 DNA reads TGTGCCAGCAGCATAAGGGACTCCGACAATGAGCAGTTCTTC.

The chain uses TRBV2 and TRBJ1-1; no firm D call. Per germline, CDR1 SNHLY and CDR2 FYNNEI. This CDR3 comprises 11 residues. Trimming took off 6 bases at V and 7 bases at J, with 9 bases between the two ends. In DNA, the CDR3 is TGTGCCAGCAGAGCCGGGATTGAAGCTTTCTTT. This sequence encodes CASRAGIEAFF.